The 26 T cell receptor beta chains given below trace back to one sample, sequenced in a study of regulatory T cells in long-lasting Graves disease. Arm-PCR of CDR3 regions with iRepertoire HTBI primers generated TCR beta libraries. A single record per CDR3 protein comes from TCRdb applying MiXCR to the multiplex PCR reads. The sample has 200,000 to 250,000 distinct CDR3 sequences; 20% are singletons. Time point in this sample: newly diagnosed GD, antithyroid drugs for less than 3 months. PBMC-extracted RNA yielded the TCR library. This sample comprised peripheral blood mononuclear cells (PBMCs), obtained at new diagnosis, from a patient treated with antithyroid drugs. The receptors stem from a female donor with Graves disease.

The chain has TRBV10-3 and TRBJ1-1, with D possibly TRBD1 on 6 matching bases. The germline V gene has CDR1 ENHRY and CDR2 SYGVKD. This CDR3 region has 13 residues. The germline V and J ends were trimmed by 5 bases and 1 base, with 8 bases remaining between them. CDR3 in DNA: TGTGCCATCAGTCCGGACAGGAACACTGAAGCTTTCTTT. Amino acids: CAISPDRNTEAFF.

The V call is TRBV6-1, the J call TRBJ1-1; D ambiguous. V was clipped by 7 bases and J by 1 base, with 7 bases between them. The V gene's germline CDR1 is MNHNS and CDR2 SASEGT. The CDR3 consists of 12 residues. The CDR3 DNA reads as TGTGCCAGCACAGTAAGGAACACTGAAGCTTTCTTT. Amino acids: CASTVRNTEAFF.

This clonotype was picked up many times. This chain joins TRBV5-1 and TRBJ2-1; TRBD1 agrees at 10 bases. V dropped 0 bases and J dropped 10; count of bases not matched to a gene: 10. This CDR3 has 16 amino acids. Looked up from germline, CDR1 is SGHRS and CDR2 is YFSETQ. In nucleotides, the CDR3 is TGCGCCAGCAGCTTGGGGGCTAGGGACAGGGGAAGAGAGCAGTTCTTC. Protein product: CASSLGARDRGREQFF.

This clonotype was picked up many times. The chain recombines TRBV27 with TRBJ2-4; D is ambiguous. The CDR3 covers 16 residues. V was cut by 10 bases and J by 0 bases, with 19 bases left in between. Germline V CDR1 and CDR2: MNHEY, SMNVEV (reference sequence). The CDR3: CAIQWLPRAAKNIQYF. The CDR3 bases are TGTGCCATCCAGTGGTTACCCCGGGCAGCCAAAAACATTCAGTACTTC.

This clonotype was detected only a few times. The chain recombines TRBV11-3 with TRBJ2-7, with D possibly being TRBD2 (5 bases). Trimming removed 6 bases at V and 4 bases at J, with 25 bases between. CDR1 and CDR2 (germline): SGHNT, YENEEA. This CDR3 contains 17 residues. In nucleotides, the CDR3 is TGTGCCAGCAGTTTACGTGGCGGGTCCGCCAGTATTTACGAGCAGTACTTC. This translates into CASSLRGGSASIYEQYF.

The rearrangement links TRBV20-1 to TRBJ2-5; D might be TRBD2 (5 bases). The CDR3 extends over 12 amino acids. Germline assignment: CDR1 DFQATT and CDR2 SNEGSKA (reference sequence). V gave up 6 bases and J gave up 5 bases, with 13 bases separating them. The CDR3 nucleotides are TGCAGTGCCGGACTCCGGAGGGAGACCCAGTACTTC. It codes for CSAGLRRETQYF.

Ten or more counts support this clonotype. This chain uses TRBV7-9 with TRBJ2-5; D not certain. From germline, CDR1 is SEHNR and CDR2 FQNEAQ (reference sequence). The CDR3 extends over 15 amino acids. Trimming removed 5 bases at V and 0 bases at J, with 13 bases between. As DNA, the CDR3 is TGTGCCAGCAGCCTCATCTCTTGGTACCAAGAGACCCAGTACTTC. Translating it yields CASSLISWYQETQYF.

Comments on this clonotype: Just one base apart from a much larger clone, this may be a read error. The chain recombines TRBV11-1 with TRBJ2-1; the D is unclear. From germline, CDR1 is SGHAT and CDR2 FQDESV (reference sequence). The CDR3 contains 13 residues. CDR3 in DNA: TGTGCCAGCAGTGAATCTGGGTCCGATGAGCATTTCTTC. Translated: CASSESGSDEHFF.

On this clonotype itself: This is likely an artifact of a read error, given a far larger clone one base away. This chain joins TRBV7-9 and TRBJ2-5; TRBD1 matches at 9 bases. CDR3 size: 15 residues. The V gene's germline CDR1 is SEHNR and CDR2 FQNEAQ (reference sequence). CDR3 DNA sequence: TGTGTCAGCAGCTCATCCGGGACAGGGAGAGAGACCCAGTACTTC. Translation: CVSSSSGTGRETQYF. The full variable domain, with the rest looked up from reference TRBV7-9 and TRBJ2-5, is DTGVSQNPRHKITKRGQNVTFRCDPISEHNRLYWYRQTLGQGPEFLTYFQNEAQLEKSRLLSDRFSAERPKGSFSTLEIQRTEQGDSAMYLCVSSSSGTGRETQYFGPGTRLLVL.

This clonotype was recorded many times. CDR3 loop: CASSTGHQETQYF. CDR3 DNA sequence: TGTGCCAGCAGCACGGGTCACCAAGAGACCCAGTACTTC. The V gene is TRBV5-4, the J gene TRBJ2-5, with D unresolved. CDR1 and CDR2 (germline): SGHNT, YYREEE (reference sequence). Trimming stripped 4 bases from V and 0 bases from J, with 7 bases between. This CDR3 has 13 amino acids.

This clonotype was found a few times. The rearrangement joins TRBV20-1 to TRBJ2-3; 7 bases match TRBD2. Germline CDR1 DFQATT, CDR2 SNEGSKA (reference sequence). J was trimmed by 3 bases and V by 0 bases; bases with no gene match: 9. CDR3 length: 16 amino acids. The CDR3 spells CSARDYWGGGTDTQYF. In DNA, the CDR3 is TGCAGTGCTAGAGATTATTGGGGGGGTGGGACAGATACGCAGTATTTT.

The rearrangement links TRBV5-1 to TRBJ2-7; D remains ambiguous. The V and J ends lost 1 base and 3 bases respectively, with 11 bases between them. The CDR3 consists of 14 residues. Germline assignment: CDR1 SGHRS and CDR2 YFSETQ. CDR3 DNA sequence: TGCGCCAGCAGCTTGTCGAGTGGGATCTACGAGCAGTACTTC. Protein sequence: CASSLSSGIYEQYF.

This clonotype was detected ten times or more. The chain is built from TRBV29-1 and TRBJ2-7; 10 positions match TRBD1. After removal of 4 bases from V and 5 bases from J, the junction contained 8 bases not matched to a gene. CDR3 size: 14 residues. Germline V gene data show CDR1 as SQVTM and CDR2 as ANQGSEA. The CDR3 DNA is TGCAGCGTTGGGCAGCCGGGACAGGGGAACGAGCAGTACTTC. The encoded protein is CSVGQPGQGNEQYF.

This chain links TRBV19 with TRBJ2-7; 10 bases map to TRBD1. The germline gives CDR1 LNHDA, CDR2 SQIVND (reference sequence). CDR3 length equals 15 residues. Losses at the gene ends were 3 bases for V and 4 bases for J; bases not matched to a gene: 6. The CDR3 nucleotides are TGTGCCAGTAGTATCCGGACAGGGGGAGGGTACGAGCAGTACTTC. The encoded protein is CASSIRTGGGYEQYF.

This clonotype occurred many times. The chain employs TRBV7-8 and TRBJ2-5; TRBD2 aligns across 7 bases. This CDR3 spans 14 amino acids. Trimming cost V 5 bases and J 1 base; bases outside gene matches: 4. The germline gives CDR1 SGHVS, CDR2 FQNEAQ. CDR3 sequence reads: CASSNGLVQETQYF. In DNA form, the CDR3 reads TGTGCCAGCAGCAACGGACTAGTCCAAGAGACCCAGTACTTC.

The chain has TRBV7-2 and TRBJ1-1; D is ambiguous. CDR3 length: 12 amino acids. Germline values: CDR1 SGHTA, CDR2 FQGNSA. V lost 5 bases, J lost 5 bases, and 9 bases lay in between. CDR3 nucleotides: TGTGCCAGCAGCCACGTGGGGACTGAAGCTTTCTTT. It encodes CASSHVGTEAFF.

In this sample, this clonotype turned up many times. The chain couples TRBV20-1 to TRBJ2-7; D may be TRBD1 or TRBD2 (7 bases each). Germline-derived CDR1 and CDR2 are DFQATT and SNEGSKA (reference sequence). V was shortened by 0 bases and J by 3 bases, with 12 bases between the two germline ends. The CDR3 is 14 amino acids. The CDR3 sequence: CSAREAGGGYEQYF. For the CDR3, the DNA is TGCAGTGCTAGAGAAGCAGGGGGGGGCTACGAGCAGTACTTC.

At least ten counts were recorded for this clonotype. The J gene is TRBJ1-4, the V gene TRBV6-1; D possibly corresponds to TRBD1 (6 bases). V was cut by 6 bases and J by 8 bases, with 28 bases left in between. The CDR3 length is 18 residues. Germline values: CDR1 MNHNS, CDR2 SASEGT. The CDR3 DNA reads as TGTGCCAGCAGCAAACTTGGACAGTTTCGCCTACCGAAGGAAAAACTGTTTTTT. Amino acids: CASSKLGQFRLPKEKLFF.

A few counts support this clonotype. The chain joins TRBV11-2 to TRBJ2-3; 10 nucleotides align to TRBD2. CDR1 is SGHAT and CDR2 is FQNNGV in the germline V gene. Losses at the gene ends were 6 bases for V and 6 bases for J; bases not matched to a gene: 9. The CDR3 has 15 amino acids. CDR3 coding DNA: TGTGCCAGCAGTTCACCAGGGACTAGCGCGGATACGCAGTATTTT. Its translation: CASSSPGTSADTQYF.

This clonotype came up many times. This chain joins TRBV4-3 and TRBJ2-3, with 8 nucleotides matching TRBD2. Unmatched junction bases numbered 9, after V lost 4 bases and J lost 3 bases. Germline assignment: CDR1 LGHNA and CDR2 YSLEER. CDR3 length: 16 residues. The CDR3 DNA follows: TGCGCCAGCAGCCCCGTGGGGGGACTAGGGACAGATACGCAGTATTTT. Translation gives CASSPVGGLGTDTQYF.

This clonotype was detected a few times. The chain is built from TRBV15 and TRBJ2-2; D is ambiguous. This CDR3 has 13 residues. Germline CDR1 and CDR2: LNHNV and YYDKDF (reference sequence). Trimming removed 1 base at V and 7 bases at J, with 7 bases between. CDR3 coding DNA: TGTGCCACCAGCAGAGGCGAGGACGGGGAGCTGTTTTTT. This encodes CATSRGEDGELFF.

The rearrangement joins TRBV7-2 to TRBJ2-3; TRBD2 aligns across 9 bases. This CDR3 contains 15 residues. The V segment lost 3 bases and the J segment 1 base; nucleotides outside the gene matches: 2. Germline lookup yields CDR1 SGHTA and CDR2 FQGNSA. The CDR3 coding sequence is TGTGCCAGCAGCTTCCGGACTAGCGGCACAGATACGCAGTATTTT. Amino acids: CASSFRTSGTDTQYF.

Details on this clonotype: It is likely a read error: a sequence one base away is far more abundant. The chain employs TRBV11-1 and TRBJ2-3, with D perhaps matching TRBD2 (5 bases). The DNA end is a closer match to TRBJ2-1, so the J assignment may be wrong. Germline V gene data show CDR1 as SGHAT and CDR2 as FQDESV (reference sequence). The CDR3 is made up of 13 amino acids. CDR3 in DNA: TGTGCCAGCAGCTTCCGGGGAGCCTACGAGCAGTTCTTC. Its translation is CASSFRGAYEQFF.

This clonotype showed up many times. The chain carries TRBV20-1 and TRBJ1-4; D unresolved. The V and J ends lost 6 bases and 3 bases respectively, with 14 bases between them. The V gene's germline CDR1 is DFQATT and CDR2 SNEGSKA (reference sequence). The CDR3 has 14 residues. CDR3 nucleotide sequence: TGCAGTGCAAACAAGGGAACGGCTAATGAAAAACTGTTTTTT. This sequence encodes CSANKGTANEKLFF.

This clonotype was picked up many times. V gene TRBV12-3 or TRBV12-4 combines with J gene TRBJ1-5; the D gene is possibly TRBD1 (6 bases). Between the trimmed V and J ends, which lost 4 bases and 7 bases, there was a span of 11 bases. This CDR3 is 13 amino acids long. CDR3 coding DNA: TGTGCCAGCAGTTACGGGGGCGGGCAGCCCCAGCATTTT. Translated, it gives CASSYGGGQPQHF.

This clonotype was detected ten times or more. J is TRBJ1-3 and V is TRBV2, with D perhaps TRBD1 (5 bases). In germline, CDR1 is SNHLY, CDR2 FYNNEI. The CDR3 spans 17 residues. Trimming left V 8 bases short and J 0 bases short, with 20 bases between. The CDR3 region has the DNA TGTGCCAGCGGGCTCGGCGGACAACCGTTCTCTGGAAACACCATATATTTT. It encodes CASGLGGQPFSGNTIYF.